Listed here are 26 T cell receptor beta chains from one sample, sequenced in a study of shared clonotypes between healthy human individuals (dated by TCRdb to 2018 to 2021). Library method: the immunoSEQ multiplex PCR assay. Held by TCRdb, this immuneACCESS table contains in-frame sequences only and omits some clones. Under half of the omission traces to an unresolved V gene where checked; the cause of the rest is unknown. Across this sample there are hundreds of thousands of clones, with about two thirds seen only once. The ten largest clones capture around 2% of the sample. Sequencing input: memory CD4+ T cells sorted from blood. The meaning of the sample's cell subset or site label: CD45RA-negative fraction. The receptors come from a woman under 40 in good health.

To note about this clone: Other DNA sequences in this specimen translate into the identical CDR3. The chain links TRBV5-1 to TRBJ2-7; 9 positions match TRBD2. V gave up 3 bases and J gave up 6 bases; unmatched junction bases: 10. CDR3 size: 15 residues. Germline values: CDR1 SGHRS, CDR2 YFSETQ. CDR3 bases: TGCGCCAGCAGCTCGGGGTTAGCGGGGGCCGGCGAGCAGTACTTC. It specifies CASSSGLAGAGEQYF.

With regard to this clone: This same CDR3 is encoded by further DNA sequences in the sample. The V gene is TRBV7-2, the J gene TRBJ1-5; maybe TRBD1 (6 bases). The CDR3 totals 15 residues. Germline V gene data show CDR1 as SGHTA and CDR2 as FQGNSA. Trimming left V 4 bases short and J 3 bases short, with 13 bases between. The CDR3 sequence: CASSSKTGSNQPQHF. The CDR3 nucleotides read TGTGCCAGCAGCTCAAAGACAGGATCCAATCAGCCCCAGCATTTT.

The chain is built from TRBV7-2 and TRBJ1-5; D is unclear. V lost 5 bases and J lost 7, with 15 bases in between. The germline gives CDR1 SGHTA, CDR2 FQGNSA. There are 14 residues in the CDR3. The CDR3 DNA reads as TGTGCCAGCAGCCCGGGCCGCGAGGGCCAGCCCCAGCATTTT. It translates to CASSPGREGQPQHF.

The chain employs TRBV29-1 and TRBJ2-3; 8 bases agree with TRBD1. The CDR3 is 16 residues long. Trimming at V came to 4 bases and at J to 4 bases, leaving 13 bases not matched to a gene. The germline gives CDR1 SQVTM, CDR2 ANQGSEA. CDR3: CSVAYKISGGADTQYF. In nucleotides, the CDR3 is TGCAGCGTTGCCTACAAAATCTCAGGGGGCGCAGATACGCAGTATTTT.

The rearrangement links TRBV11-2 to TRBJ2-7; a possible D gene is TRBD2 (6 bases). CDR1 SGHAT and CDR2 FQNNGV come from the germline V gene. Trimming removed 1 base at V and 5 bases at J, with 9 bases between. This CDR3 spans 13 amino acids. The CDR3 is CASSLAGVNEQYF. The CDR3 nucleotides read TGTGCCAGCAGCTTAGCGGGGGTCAACGAGCAGTACTTC.

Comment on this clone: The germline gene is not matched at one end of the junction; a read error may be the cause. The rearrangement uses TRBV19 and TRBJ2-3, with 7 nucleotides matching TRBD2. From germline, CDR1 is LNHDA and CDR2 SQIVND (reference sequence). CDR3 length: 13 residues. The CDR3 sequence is CASSTSVADTQYF. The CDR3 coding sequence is TGTGCCAGCAGTACTAGCGTAGCAGATACGCAGTATTTT.

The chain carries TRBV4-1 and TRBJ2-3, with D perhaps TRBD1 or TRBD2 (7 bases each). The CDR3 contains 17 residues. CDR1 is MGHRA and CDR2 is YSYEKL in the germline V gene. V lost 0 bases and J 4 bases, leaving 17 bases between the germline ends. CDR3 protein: CASSQEVSSGTADTQYF. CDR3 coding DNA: TGCGCCAGCAGCCAAGAAGTATCGAGCGGGACAGCAGATACGCAGTATTTT.

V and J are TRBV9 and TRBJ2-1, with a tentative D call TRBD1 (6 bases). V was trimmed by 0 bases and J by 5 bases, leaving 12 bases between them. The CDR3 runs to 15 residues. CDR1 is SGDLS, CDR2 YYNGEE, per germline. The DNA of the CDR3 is TGTGCCAGCAGCGTAGGGAGAGGGGGAGACAATGAGCAGTTCTTC. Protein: CASSVGRGGDNEQFF. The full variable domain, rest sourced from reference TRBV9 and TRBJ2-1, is DSGVTQTPKHLITATGQRVTLRCSPRSGDLSVYWYQQSLDQGLQFLIQYYNGEERAKGNILERFSAQQFPDLHSELNLSSLELGDSALYFCASSVGRGGDNEQFFGPGTRLTVL.

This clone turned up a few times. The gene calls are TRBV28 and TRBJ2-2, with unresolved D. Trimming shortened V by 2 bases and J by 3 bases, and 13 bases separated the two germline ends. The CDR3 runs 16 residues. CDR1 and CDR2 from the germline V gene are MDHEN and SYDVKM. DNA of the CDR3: TGTGCCAGCAGTTTACGGCCGCAAGAGTACACCGGGGAGCTGTTTTTT. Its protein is CASSLRPQEYTGELFF.

The CDR3 region is CASNRRQGGGGYTF. The CDR3 DNA reads as TGTGCCAGCAATCGGAGGCAGGGTGGCGGGGGCTACACCTTC. The V gene is TRBV6-6, the J gene TRBJ1-2, with a tentative D call TRBD1 (5 bases). This CDR3 contains 14 residues. Trimming shortened V by 7 bases and J by 8 bases, and 20 bases separated the two germline ends. Germline values: CDR1 MNHNY, CDR2 SVGAGI (reference sequence).

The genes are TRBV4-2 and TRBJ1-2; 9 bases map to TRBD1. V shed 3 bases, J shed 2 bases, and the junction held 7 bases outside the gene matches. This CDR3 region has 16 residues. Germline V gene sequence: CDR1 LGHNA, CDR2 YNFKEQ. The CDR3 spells CASSQAGTGLNYGYTF. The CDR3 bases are TGTGCCAGCAGCCAGGCCGGGACAGGGCTCAACTATGGCTACACCTTC.

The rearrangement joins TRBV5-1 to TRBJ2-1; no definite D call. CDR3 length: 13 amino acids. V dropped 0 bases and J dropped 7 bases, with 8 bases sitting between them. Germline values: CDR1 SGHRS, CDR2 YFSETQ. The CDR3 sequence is CASSLGILNEQFF. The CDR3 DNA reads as TGCGCCAGCAGCTTGGGAATATTGAATGAGCAGTTCTTC.

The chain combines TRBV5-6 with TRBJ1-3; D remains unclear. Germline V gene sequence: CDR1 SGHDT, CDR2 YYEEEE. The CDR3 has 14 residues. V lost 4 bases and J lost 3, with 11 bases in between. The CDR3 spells CASSPTRVGNTIYF. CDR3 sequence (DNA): TGTGCCAGCAGCCCTACTAGGGTTGGAAACACCATATATTTT.

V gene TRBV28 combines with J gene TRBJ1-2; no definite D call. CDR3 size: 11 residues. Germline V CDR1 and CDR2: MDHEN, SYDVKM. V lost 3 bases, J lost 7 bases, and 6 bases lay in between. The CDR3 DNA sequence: TGTGCCAGCAGTTTCGGCCGTGGCTACACCTTC. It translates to CASSFGRGYTF.

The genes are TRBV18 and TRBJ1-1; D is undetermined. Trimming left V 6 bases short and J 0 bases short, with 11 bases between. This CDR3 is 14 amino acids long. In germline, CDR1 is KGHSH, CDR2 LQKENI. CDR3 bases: TGTGCCAGCTCGCCGAACCTGATGAACACTGAAGCTTTCTTT. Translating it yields CASSPNLMNTEAFF.

CDR3 nucleotides: TGTGCCAGTAGGGGACAGGTGGGGGAGGCCCAGTACTTC. The encoded protein is CASRGQVGEAQYF. The chain couples TRBV19 to TRBJ2-5; 8 nucleotides match TRBD1. The germline V gene has CDR1 LNHDA and CDR2 SQIVND (reference sequence). This CDR3 has 13 residues. Unmatched junction bases numbered 9, after V lost 6 bases and J lost 9 bases.

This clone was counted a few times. The CDR3 spells CASSFWGTDEQFF. Here the CDR3 DNA reads TGTGCCAGCAGCTTTTGGGGGACGGATGAGCAGTTCTTC. V is TRBV11-3 and J is TRBJ2-1; D may match TRBD1 or TRBD2 (5 bases each). This CDR3 is 13 amino acids long. Looked up from germline, CDR1 is SGHNT and CDR2 is YENEEA. V lost 3 bases and J lost 8, with 11 bases in between. Full variable domain (remainder filled in from reference TRBV11-3 and TRBJ2-1): EAGVVQSPRYKIIEKKQPVAFWCNPISGHNTLYWYLQNLGQGPELLIRYENEEAVDDSQLPKDRFSAERLKGVDSTLKIQPAELGDSAVYLCASSFWGTDEQFFGPGTRLTVL.

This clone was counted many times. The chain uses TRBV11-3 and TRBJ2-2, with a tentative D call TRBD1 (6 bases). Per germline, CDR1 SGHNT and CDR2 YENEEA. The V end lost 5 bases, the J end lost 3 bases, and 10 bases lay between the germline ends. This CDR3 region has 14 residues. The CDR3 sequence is CASSPGTHTGELFF. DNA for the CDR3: TGTGCCAGCAGCCCCGGGACACACACCGGGGAGCTGTTTTTT.

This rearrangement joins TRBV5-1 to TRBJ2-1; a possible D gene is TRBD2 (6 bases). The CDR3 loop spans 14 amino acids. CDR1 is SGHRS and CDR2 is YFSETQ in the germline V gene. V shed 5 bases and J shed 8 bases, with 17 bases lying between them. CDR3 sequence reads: CASRLLAGRDEQFF. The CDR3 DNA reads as TGCGCCAGCAGGTTACTAGCCGGCCGGGATGAGCAGTTCTTC.

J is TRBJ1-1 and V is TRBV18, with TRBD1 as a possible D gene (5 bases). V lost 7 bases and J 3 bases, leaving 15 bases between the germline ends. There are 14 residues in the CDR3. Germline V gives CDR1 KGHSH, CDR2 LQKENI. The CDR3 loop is CASFPTGGDTEAFF. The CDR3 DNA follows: TGTGCCAGCTTCCCAACGGGGGGGGACACTGAAGCTTTCTTT.

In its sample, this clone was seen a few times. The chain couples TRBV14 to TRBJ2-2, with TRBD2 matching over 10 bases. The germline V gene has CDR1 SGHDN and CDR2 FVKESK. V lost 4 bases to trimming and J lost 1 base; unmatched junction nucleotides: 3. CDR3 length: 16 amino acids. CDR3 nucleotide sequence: TGTGCCAGCAGCCGAGTAGCGGGAGGGAACACCGGGGAGCTGTTTTTT. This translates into CASSRVAGGNTGELFF.

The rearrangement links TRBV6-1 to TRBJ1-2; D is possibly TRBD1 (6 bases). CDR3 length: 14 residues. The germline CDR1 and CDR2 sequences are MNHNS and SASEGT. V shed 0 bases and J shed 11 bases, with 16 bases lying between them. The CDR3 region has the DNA TGTGCCAGCAGTGAAGCGGGGGGCGGGATGCAATACACCTTC. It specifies CASSEAGGGMQYTF.

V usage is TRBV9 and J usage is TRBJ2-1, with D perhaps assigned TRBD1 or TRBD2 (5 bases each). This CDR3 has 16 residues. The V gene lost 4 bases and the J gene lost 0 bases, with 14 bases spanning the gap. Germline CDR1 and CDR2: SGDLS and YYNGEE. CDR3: CASSSTRGNSYNEQFF. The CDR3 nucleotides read TGTGCCAGCAGCTCGACGAGGGGAAACTCCTACAATGAGCAGTTCTTC.

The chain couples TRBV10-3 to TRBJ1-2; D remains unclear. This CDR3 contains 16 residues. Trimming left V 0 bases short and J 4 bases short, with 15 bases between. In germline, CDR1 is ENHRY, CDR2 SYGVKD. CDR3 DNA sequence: TGTGCCATCAGTGAGTCGAATCGGGTAATGGGCTATGGCTACACCTTC. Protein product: CAISESNRVMGYGYTF.

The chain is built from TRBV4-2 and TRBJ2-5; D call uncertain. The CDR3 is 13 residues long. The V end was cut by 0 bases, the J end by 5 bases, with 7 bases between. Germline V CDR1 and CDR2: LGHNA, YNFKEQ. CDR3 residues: CASSQDGWETQYF. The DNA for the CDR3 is TGTGCCAGCAGCCAAGATGGGTGGGAGACCCAGTACTTC.

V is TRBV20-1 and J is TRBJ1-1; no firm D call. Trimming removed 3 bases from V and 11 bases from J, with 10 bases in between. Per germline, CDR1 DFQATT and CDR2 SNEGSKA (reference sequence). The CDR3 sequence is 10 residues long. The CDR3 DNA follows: TGCAGTGCTAGCACTCGGCCCGCTTTCTTT. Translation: CSASTRPAFF.